Detailed here is one T cell receptor beta chain. This specimen comes from a study of blood T cell repertoires in COVID-19. The CDR3 runs 15 residues. V shed 4 bases and J 5 bases; nucleotides not matched to a gene: 7. The germline V gene has CDR1 MNHNY and CDR2 SVGAGI (reference sequence). Assay used: immunoSEQ multiplex PCR; TCRdb lists only in-frame clones, some missing. The sample holds some 120,000 clones, 85% seen once. The V gene is TRBV6-6, the J gene TRBJ2-1; 8 bases are shared with TRBD2. The TCR comes from a man in his fifties or sixties with acute or convalescent COVID-19. Material: peripheral blood. CDR3: CASSLISGTNNEQFF. The DNA of the CDR3 is TGTGCCAGCAGTTTGATTAGCGGGACAAACAATGAGCAGTTCTTC.